In this sample, the clone carrying this T cell receptor beta chain turned up a few times. Trimming removed 5 bases from V and 3 bases from J, with 11 bases in between. CDR1 and CDR2 from the germline V gene are MDHEN and SYDVKM. The CDR3 runs 14 residues. An oligonucleotide containing a UMI was ligated to the 3' end of TCR cDNA. Adult healthy volunteers gave 2.5 ml peripheral blood for whole-blood RNA. Four PCR rounds used nested alpha and beta constant region primers plus the SP2 primer. TCRdb analysed the 5' RACE reads with MiXCR anew, one entry per CDR3 protein. The data contain about 62,000 distinct CDR3 sequences, approximately 8% of them singletons. The data stem from a study of naive and memory T cell subsets.

The receptor's source is a female donor in good health. This chain links TRBV28 with TRBJ1-5; D remains ambiguous. The CDR3 DNA sequence: TGTGCCAGCAGTAGAAAGACGGTCAATCAGCCCCAGCATTTT. Encoded protein: CASSRKTVNQPQHF.